Shown below are 32 T cell receptor beta chains from a single sample sequenced in a study of T cell repertoires in cytomegalovirus infection. One entry per CDR3 protein, called by TCRdb with MiXCR from the reads. In the table there are 290,000 or so distinct CDR3 sequences, about 25% of which are singletons. What was sequenced was PBMCs. These receptors were taken from a human donor in good health (CMV status not recorded). Some clones in this sample may be carry-over from other donors' samples.

This chain joins TRBV18 and TRBJ2-7, with D tentatively TRBD2 (7 bases). This CDR3 is built from 15 residues. With 3 bases removed from V and 5 bases from J, the gap between germline ends came to 17 bases. CDR1 is KGHSH and CDR2 is LQKENI in the germline V gene. DNA of the CDR3: TGTGCCAGCTCACCCAGACAGGATCGGGGGGACGAGCAGTACTTC. It is translated as CASSPRQDRGDEQYF.

The V gene is TRBV10-3, the J gene TRBJ2-2; TRBD1 agrees at 8 bases. V shed 1 base and J 0 bases; nucleotides not matched to a gene: 13. Germline CDR1 and CDR2: ENHRY and SYGVKD. The CDR3 length is 20 residues. The chain's CDR3 is CAISEFLQGEWSTNTGELFF. The CDR3 DNA sequence: TGTGCCATCAGTGAGTTTTTACAGGGGGAATGGTCAACGAACACCGGGGAGCTGTTTTTT.

The chain employs TRBV19 and TRBJ2-7, with D tentatively TRBD1 (5 bases). The CDR3 sequence is 15 residues long. Trimming shortened V by 4 bases and J by 8 bases, and 21 bases separated the two germline ends. Germline CDR1 reads LNHDA; CDR2 reads SQIVND (reference sequence). The CDR3 spells CASSTTEGATTQQYF. DNA of the CDR3: TGTGCCAGTAGTACAACTGAAGGGGCGACCACTCAGCAGTACTTC.

This clonotype was picked up a small number of times. V usage is TRBV6-1 and J usage is TRBJ1-6, with 7 bases identical to TRBD1. The CDR3 totals 15 residues. Trimming took 6 bases from V and 10 from J; bases not matched to a gene: 12. The germline V gene has CDR1 MNHNS and CDR2 SASEGT. The CDR3 bases are TGTGCCAGCAGCCCCACAGGGGACGCTTGGTCACCCCTCCACTTT. It codes for CASSPTGDAWSPLHF.

Concerning this clonotype: Compared with germline, one end of the junction differs, possibly owing to a read error. This chain connects TRBV15 to TRBJ1-2; D uncertain. The CDR3 is 13 amino acids. The germline CDR1 and CDR2 sequences are LNHNV and YYDKDF (reference sequence). The CDR3 spells CVTSRDTDYGYTF. CDR3 nucleotides: TGTGTCACCAGCAGAGACACAGACTATGGCTACACCTTC.

This clonotype was seen only a few times. The genes are TRBV19 and TRBJ1-1; D unclear. Germline V gene lookup returns CDR1 LNHDA and CDR2 SQIVND (reference sequence). The CDR3 consists of 12 residues. Trimming shortened V by 3 bases and J by 4 bases, and 6 bases separated the two germline ends. The CDR3 protein is CASSIRGTEAFF. The CDR3 DNA reads as TGTGCCAGTAGTATCCGGGGCACTGAAGCTTTCTTT.

This sequence joins TRBV5-1 and TRBJ1-3, with 7 bases lining up with TRBD1. The CDR3 contains 15 residues. V lost 1 base and J lost 2; bases outside the gene matches: 3. Germline V gives CDR1 SGHRS, CDR2 YFSETQ. In DNA form, the CDR3 reads TGCGCCAGCAGCTTGACAGGGGAGGCTGGAAACACCATATATTTT. Protein: CASSLTGEAGNTIYF.

This clonotype was counted ten times or more. The chain joins TRBV7-2 to TRBJ2-5, with D possibly matching TRBD1 (6 bases). Per the germline V gene, CDR1 is SGHTA and CDR2 is FQGNSA. The CDR3 has 13 residues. The germline V and J ends were trimmed by 8 bases and 5 bases, with 15 bases remaining between them. The CDR3 DNA follows: TGTGCCAGCGACAAGGGGGTGGGGGAGACCCAGTACTTC. It specifies CASDKGVGETQYF.

The chain uses TRBV28 and TRBJ2-3; D not certain. This CDR3 has 12 residues. V was trimmed by 6 bases and J by 0 bases, leaving 4 bases between them. The germline gives CDR1 MDHEN, CDR2 SYDVKM. CDR3 nucleotide sequence: TGTGCCAGCAGGCCCAGCACAGATACGCAGTATTTT. Protein sequence: CASRPSTDTQYF.

V is TRBV15 and J is TRBJ2-3; D is uncertain. The V end was cut by 5 bases, the J end by 4 bases, with 13 bases between. Germline CDR1 is LNHNV and CDR2 is YYDKDF (reference sequence). This CDR3 is built from 14 residues. The CDR3 here is CATSFRLSPDTQYF. The CDR3 DNA reads as TGTGCCACCAGCTTCCGACTCTCCCCAGATACGCAGTATTTT.

The rearrangement links TRBV9 to TRBJ2-1; 11 nucleotides agree with TRBD2. The germline V gene encodes CDR1 SGDLS and CDR2 YYNGEE. The junction had 11 bases not matched to a gene; V was cut back by 3 bases and J by 3 bases. This CDR3 comprises 18 residues. In nucleotides, the CDR3 is TGTGCCAGCAGCGCGGGATTAGGGGGACTAGCGGTCTACAATGAGCAGTTCTTC. Its protein product is CASSAGLGGLAVYNEQFF.

This clonotype was found many times. V gene TRBV28 combines with J gene TRBJ1-5; perhaps TRBD1 as D (6 bases). Germline V CDR1 and CDR2: MDHEN, SYDVKM. This CDR3 comprises 15 residues. V dropped 6 bases and J dropped 0 bases, with 12 bases sitting between them. Here the CDR3 reads CASSPLQGSNQPQHF. CDR3 DNA: TGTGCCAGCAGCCCTTTACAGGGTAGCAATCAGCCCCAGCATTTT. The full variable domain, completed using reference TRBV28 and TRBJ1-5, is DVKVTQSSRYLVKRTGEKVFLECVQDMDHENMFWYRQDPGLGLRLIYFSYDVKMKEKGDIPEGYSVSREKKERFSLILESASTNQTSMYLCASSPLQGSNQPQHFGDGTRLSIL.

This clonotype was counted many times. The chain recombines TRBV11-2 with TRBJ2-7, with 7 nucleotides matching TRBD2. Germline CDR1 reads SGHAT; CDR2 reads FQNNGV. The CDR3 runs 19 residues. The V gene end was trimmed by 2 bases and the J gene end by 4 bases; junction bases not matched to a gene: 20. The CDR3 DNA reads as TGTGCCAGCAGCTTACGCCGCTGGAAGACGTCAGCGGGATATTACGAGCAGTACTTC. It yields the protein CASSLRRWKTSAGYYEQYF.

As DNA, the CDR3 is TGTGCCAGTAGTCCCCTACGCAGCAATCAGCCCCAGCATTTT. It yields the protein CASSPLRSNQPQHF. The gene calls are TRBV19 and TRBJ1-5, with D unclear. Trimming took 5 bases from V and 1 from J, leaving 9 bases between them. CDR1 is LNHDA, CDR2 SQIVND, per germline (reference sequence). The CDR3 extends over 14 amino acids.

This clonotype was seen at least ten times. The chain has TRBV7-2 and TRBJ2-1; maybe TRBD2 (6 bases). CDR1 and CDR2 (germline): SGHTA, FQGNSA. Trimming stripped 5 bases from V and 8 bases from J, with 13 bases between. CDR3 length equals 13 residues. CDR3 region: CASSLAWGDEQFF. The DNA for the CDR3 is TGTGCCAGCAGCCTCGCGTGGGGGGATGAGCAGTTCTTC.

This clonotype was recorded once. The genes are TRBV19 and TRBJ1-4; 10 bases map to TRBD1. The CDR3 is 15 amino acids. V lost 3 bases to trimming and J lost 8 bases; unmatched junction nucleotides: 6. The germline gives CDR1 LNHDA, CDR2 SQIVND (reference sequence). The CDR3 nucleotides read TGTGCCAGTAGTATGAGCGGACAGGGGGGGGAAAAACTGTTTTTT. This gives the protein CASSMSGQGGEKLFF.

The V and J genes are TRBV20-1 and TRBJ1-3, with TRBD1 as a possible D gene (6 bases). The CDR3 consists of 13 residues. Trimming left V 6 bases short and J 3 bases short, with 12 bases between. Germline assignment: CDR1 DFQATT and CDR2 SNEGSKA (reference sequence). The CDR3 DNA is TGCAGTGCCCCACGGACAGATGGAAACACCATATATTTT. It is translated as CSAPRTDGNTIYF.

This clonotype turned up a few times. The CDR3 region is CASSLRHRQETQYF. In DNA form, the CDR3 reads TGTGCCAGCAGCTTGAGACACCGTCAAGAGACCCAGTACTTC. The gene calls are TRBV5-4 and TRBJ2-5; D unclear. The CDR3 is made up of 14 amino acids. Trimming stripped 1 base from V and 2 bases from J, with 9 bases between. Germline V gene data show CDR1 as SGHNT and CDR2 as YYREEE (reference sequence).

This clonotype was observed at least ten times. The chain carries TRBV28 and TRBJ1-4; no clear D. Trimming took off 6 bases at V and 8 bases at J, with 16 bases between the two ends. The CDR3 spans 14 residues. The germline V gene encodes CDR1 MDHEN and CDR2 SYDVKM. DNA for the CDR3: TGTGCCAGCAGCGGACCCCCGCTGGAGGAAAAACTGTTTTTT. Residues: CASSGPPLEEKLFF.

This clonotype appeared many times. The chain combines TRBV28 with TRBJ1-3; possibly TRBD1 for D (5 bases). Trimming shortened V by 4 bases and J by 0 bases, and 16 bases separated the two germline ends. From germline, CDR1 is MDHEN and CDR2 SYDVKM. This CDR3 has 17 residues. Here the CDR3 reads CASSSTGGVRSGNTIYF. The CDR3 DNA follows: TGTGCCAGCAGTTCCACAGGAGGGGTTCGCTCTGGAAACACCATATATTTT.

This clonotype has a single count. A much larger clone lies a single base off, so this may be a read error. The V and J genes are TRBV28 and TRBJ1-1; D is unresolved. V was shortened by 5 bases and J by 4 bases, with 14 bases between the two germline ends. Germline CDR1 is MDHEN and CDR2 is SYDVKM. CDR3 length: 14 amino acids. CDR3 coding DNA: TGTGCCAGCAGTATGTTAGAACTTTTCACTGAAGCTTTCTTT. This encodes CASSMLELFTEAFF.

The rearrangement joins TRBV25-1 to TRBJ1-1; a possible D gene is TRBD1 (5 bases). CDR1 is MGHDK and CDR2 is SYGVNS in the germline V gene. Trimming pared 3 bases from V and 1 base from J, leaving 18 bases between. The CDR3 loop spans 17 amino acids. The CDR3 loop reads CASSDYRTAGSNTEAFF. The CDR3 DNA sequence: TGTGCCAGCAGTGATTACAGGACGGCAGGCTCGAACACTGAAGCTTTCTTT.

This clonotype was counted a few times. V usage is TRBV7-8 and J usage is TRBJ2-1; TRBD1 might be the D (5 bases). The V and J ends lost 5 bases and 2 bases respectively, with 13 bases between them. The CDR3 has 15 residues. The germline CDR1 and CDR2 sequences are SGHVS and FQNEAQ. CDR3 residues: CASSPARGPYNEQFF. For the CDR3, the DNA is TGTGCCAGCAGCCCAGCAAGGGGCCCCTACAATGAGCAGTTCTTC.

This clonotype was seen a handful of times. The chain is built from TRBV2 and TRBJ2-5; weak D call: TRBD2 (6 bases). V gave up 7 bases and J gave up 3 bases, with 12 bases separating them. This CDR3 has 13 amino acids. Germline CDR1 SNHLY, CDR2 FYNNEI. For the CDR3, the DNA is TGTGCCAGCAAGCGGACGGGGGAAGAGACCCAGTACTTC. It yields the protein CASKRTGEETQYF.

The V call is TRBV2, the J call TRBJ1-1; D is undetermined. Germline CDR1 reads SNHLY; CDR2 reads FYNNEI. V was clipped by 3 bases and J by 6 bases, with 8 bases between them. The CDR3 is 12 residues long. The CDR3: CASSDARPEAFF. Written as DNA, the CDR3 is TGTGCCAGCAGTGATGCCCGGCCTGAAGCTTTCTTT. Combining the CDR3 with reference TRBV2 and TRBJ1-1 gives the whole variable domain EPEVTQTPSHQVTQMGQEVILRCVPISNHLYFYWYRQILGQKVEFLVSFYNNEISEKSEIFDDQFSVERPDGSNFTLKIRSTKLEDSAMYFCASSDARPEAFFGQGTRLTVV.

The chain links TRBV28 to TRBJ1-5, with a possible D match to TRBD1 (6 bases). The V gene's germline CDR1 is MDHEN and CDR2 SYDVKM. CDR3 size: 16 residues. V lost 6 bases, J lost 3 bases, and 18 bases lay in between. This CDR3 reads CASSPGGRDSNQPQHF. DNA of the CDR3: TGTGCCAGCAGCCCGGGGGGCAGGGACTCCAATCAGCCCCAGCATTTT.

This sequence joins TRBV24-1 and TRBJ2-7; 9 nucleotides agree with TRBD1. After removal of 3 bases from V and 7 bases from J, the junction contained 6 bases not matched to a gene. The V gene's germline CDR1 is KGHDR and CDR2 SFDVKD. The CDR3 totals 14 residues. In DNA, the CDR3 is TGTGCCACCAGTGATCTCGGGACAGGGCGGGAGCAGTACTTC. This gives the protein CATSDLGTGREQYF.

This rearrangement joins TRBV5-5 to TRBJ2-1; 7 nucleotides line up with TRBD2. Germline CDR1 reads SGHKS; CDR2 reads YYEKEE (reference sequence). This CDR3 comprises 13 residues. Losses at the gene ends were 4 bases for V and 8 bases for J; bases not matched to a gene: 6. The CDR3 region has the DNA TGTGCCAGCAGCACACTGACTAGCCATGAGCAGTTCTTC. Translation: CASSTLTSHEQFF.

The chain has TRBV20-1 and TRBJ2-3; D gene unclear. In germline, CDR1 is DFQATT, CDR2 SNEGSKA (reference sequence). This CDR3 spans 14 amino acids. Trimming cost V 3 bases and J 0 bases, with 10 bases left between them. The DNA for the CDR3 is TGCAGTGCTAGTAGAGAGATAAGCACAGATACGCAGTATTTT. It translates to CSASREISTDTQYF.

At least ten counts were recorded for this clonotype. The chain joins TRBV7-8 to TRBJ2-5, with 7 bases identical to TRBD1. The trim removed 5 bases at V and 2 bases at J, leaving 8 bases unmatched. The CDR3 consists of 15 residues. Per germline, CDR1 SGHVS and CDR2 FQNEAQ. CDR3 protein: CASSAFSGQQETQYF. The CDR3 DNA sequence: TGTGCCAGCAGCGCATTCTCGGGACAGCAAGAGACCCAGTACTTC. Complete variable domain (other parts from reference TRBV7-8 and TRBJ2-5): GAGVSQSPRYKVAKRGQDVALRCDPISGHVSLFWYQQALGQGPEFLTYFQNEAQLDKSGLPSDRFFAERPEGSVSTLKIQRTQQEDSAVYLCASSAFSGQQETQYFGPGTRLLVL.

V gene TRBV20-1 combines with J gene TRBJ1-1, with TRBD1 identical over 7 bases. Germline values: CDR1 DFQATT, CDR2 SNEGSKA (reference sequence). The V and J ends lost 0 bases and 5 bases, in that order; junction bases with no gene match: 9. The CDR3 is 15 amino acids. CDR3 coding DNA: TGCAGTGCTAGAGAGGGGGCCAGGGGGATTACTGAAGCTTTCTTT. Residues: CSAREGARGITEAFF.

This clonotype was detected ten times or more. The chain has TRBV28 and TRBJ2-6; D possibly corresponds to TRBD2 (6 bases). Trimming removed 9 bases from V and 4 bases from J, with 7 bases in between. The CDR3 runs 12 residues. Germline V CDR1 and CDR2: MDHEN, SYDVKM. The CDR3 region is CASRGGANVLTF. For the CDR3, the DNA is TGTGCCAGTCGGGGGGGGGCCAACGTCCTGACTTTC. Drawing the rest from reference TRBV28 and TRBJ2-6, the complete variable domain is DVKVTQSSRYLVKRTGEKVFLECVQDMDHENMFWYRQDPGLGLRLIYFSYDVKMKEKGDIPEGYSVSREKKERFSLILESASTNQTSMYLCASRGGANVLTFGAGSRLTVL.